A single sample gave rise to the 10 T cell receptor beta chains below, sequenced in a study of siplizumab effects on memory and regulatory T cells. Generated by immunoSEQ multiplex PCR, the TCRdb table keeps only in-frame clones and is missing some. The sample has 120,000 or so clones, 92% seen once. Material for sequencing was CD4+ T cells sorted from blood. These receptors were obtained from a human donor in good health.

J is TRBJ1-4 and V is TRBV5-1, with D maybe TRBD1 (5 bases). Trimming cost V 4 bases and J 6 bases, with 13 bases left between them. From germline, CDR1 is SGHRS and CDR2 YFSETQ. The CDR3 is 14 amino acids. In DNA, the CDR3 is TGCGCCAGCAGCCCTGCGGGGGGTGATGAAAAACTGTTTTTT. Translated: CASSPAGGDEKLFF. Together with reference TRBV5-1 and TRBJ1-4, the CDR3 gives the full variable domain: KAGVTQTPRYLIKTRGQQVTLSCSPISGHRSVSWYQQTPGQGLQFLFEYFSETQRNKGNFPGRFSGRQFSNSRSEMNVSTLELGDSALYLCASSPAGGDEKLFFGSGTQLSVL.

This sequence joins TRBV18 and TRBJ1-3, with D possibly matching TRBD1 (6 bases). The CDR3 length is 14 residues. Germline V gene lookup returns CDR1 KGHSH and CDR2 LQKENI. Trimming took 3 bases from V and 4 from J, leaving 10 bases between them. DNA for the CDR3: TGTGCCAGCTCACCTCAGGGGCGAGGAAACACCATATATTTT. Its translation: CASSPQGRGNTIYF.

The chain has TRBV11-2 and TRBJ1-2; D perhaps matches TRBD1 (6 bases). The CDR3 totals 15 residues. V was shortened by 1 base and J by 2 bases, with 11 bases between the two germline ends. From germline, CDR1 is SGHAT and CDR2 FQNNGV. CDR3 in DNA: TGTGCCAGCAGCTTAGGCAGGGGTCGGAACTATGGCTACACCTTC. It encodes CASSLGRGRNYGYTF.

The J gene is TRBJ2-7, the V gene TRBV15, with 7 bases aligning to TRBD1. Germline CDR1 reads LNHNV; CDR2 reads YYDKDF (reference sequence). V gave up 2 bases and J gave up 9 bases; unmatched junction bases: 13. This CDR3 has 15 amino acids. This chain's CDR3 is CATSRPGTALLLQYF. The CDR3 DNA sequence: TGTGCCACCAGCAGACCGGGGACAGCCCTTCTTTTGCAGTACTTC. Using reference TRBV15 and TRBJ2-7 for the parts outside the CDR3, the full variable domain is DAMVIQNPRYQVTQFGKPVTLSCSQTLNHNVMYWYQQKSSQAPKLLFHYYDKDFNNEADTPDNFQSRRPNTSFCFLDIRSPGLGDTAMYLCATSRPGTALLLQYFGPGTRLTVT.

This clone was seen only once. Other nucleotide sequences in the sample specify the same CDR3. The chain couples TRBV5-1 to TRBJ2-7; 9 bases agree with TRBD1. The germline V gene encodes CDR1 SGHRS and CDR2 YFSETQ. J lost 5 bases, V lost 4 bases, and 7 bases had no gene match. The CDR3 runs 14 residues. CDR3 DNA sequence: TGCGCCAGCAGCCTGGGACAGGGATTAGACGAGCAGTACTTC. As protein: CASSLGQGLDEQYF.

V and J are TRBV5-1 and TRBJ2-1; weak D call: TRBD1 (6 bases). Trimming cost V 6 bases and J 5 bases, with 12 bases left between them. The CDR3 runs to 13 residues. In germline, CDR1 is SGHRS, CDR2 YFSETQ. The CDR3 nucleotides are TGCGCCAGCACCTACTGGGACAACAATGAGCAGTTCTTC. Encoded protein: CASTYWDNNEQFF.

The chain has TRBV28 and TRBJ1-5, with a possible D match to TRBD1 (5 bases). The CDR3 runs to 15 residues. Germline loops: CDR1 MDHEN, CDR2 SYDVKM. Trimming pared 3 bases from V and 2 bases from J, leaving 11 bases between. The CDR3 coding sequence is TGTGCCAGCAGTTTGGGGCAAGACGGCAATCAGCCCCAGCATTTT. The encoded protein is CASSLGQDGNQPQHF.

This chain joins TRBV29-1 and TRBJ2-1; the match to TRBD2 covers 13 bases. J lost 5 bases, V lost 4 bases, and 5 bases had no gene match. This CDR3 spans 15 amino acids. The germline gives CDR1 SQVTM, CDR2 ANQGSEA. CDR3 loop: CSVGTSGSFNNEQFF. The CDR3 DNA follows: TGCAGCGTTGGGACTAGCGGGAGTTTTAACAATGAGCAGTTCTTC.

The chain is built from TRBV5-4 and TRBJ2-7; maybe TRBD2 (6 bases). This CDR3 region has 15 residues. Trimming pared 4 bases from V and 3 bases from J, leaving 17 bases between. Germline V gene data show CDR1 as SGHNT and CDR2 as YYREEE (reference sequence). Here the CDR3 DNA reads TGTGCCAGCAGCCTTGGAGGGACTGGAGGCTACGAGCAGTACTTC. Amino acids: CASSLGGTGGYEQYF.

J is TRBJ1-2 and V is TRBV10-3; D is perhaps TRBD1 (5 bases). Between the trimmed V and J ends, which lost 10 bases and 3 bases, there was a span of 15 bases. The CDR3 length is 13 residues. In germline, CDR1 is ENHRY, CDR2 SYGVKD. As DNA, the CDR3 is TGTGCCACCAACGGCGGGGCCGACTATGGCTACACCTTC. This sequence encodes CATNGGADYGYTF.